Shown below are 25 T cell receptor beta chains from a single sample sequenced in a study of blood T cell repertoires in COVID-19. Method: immunoSEQ multiplex PCR; TCRdb's copy keeps in-frame clones and lacks some. Among about 140,000 clones listed, around 90% were seen once. The sequencing sample was made of peripheral blood. The source is a human donor in a cohort sampled during active COVID-19.

The chain recombines TRBV5-4 with TRBJ2-1, with TRBD2 matching over 10 bases. Germline V gene sequence: CDR1 SGHNT, CDR2 YYREEE (reference sequence). The CDR3 contains 14 residues. J was trimmed by 7 bases and V by 2 bases; bases with no gene match: 3. DNA of the CDR3: TGTGCCAGCAGCTTTAGCGGGAGGAAGAATGAGCAGTTCTTC. It is translated as CASSFSGRKNEQFF.

V is TRBV5-6 and J is TRBJ2-5, with 8 bases aligning to TRBD2. Germline loops: CDR1 SGHDT, CDR2 YYEEEE. Losses at the gene ends were 3 bases for V and 4 bases for J; bases not matched to a gene: 8. CDR3 length equals 15 residues. In nucleotides, the CDR3 is TGTGCCAGCAGCTGGCGGACTAGCTGGGGAGAGACCCAGTACTTC. Translating gives CASSWRTSWGETQYF. The full variable domain, in which reference TRBV5-6 and TRBJ2-5 provide the parts outside the CDR3, is DAGVTQSPTHLIKTRGQQVTLRCSPKSGHDTVSWYQQALGQGPQFIFQYYEEEERQRGNFPDRFSGHQFPNYSSELNVNALLLGDSALYLCASSWRTSWGETQYFGPGTRLLVL.

J is TRBJ2-1 and V is TRBV19, with 7 bases aligning to TRBD1. Germline V CDR1 and CDR2: LNHDA, SQIVND (reference sequence). The CDR3 has 16 amino acids. V was clipped by 3 bases and J by 3 bases; unmatched bases: 8. The CDR3 spells CASSIGARGLYNEQFF. CDR3 nucleotide sequence: TGTGCCAGTAGTATCGGAGCGAGGGGGCTCTACAATGAGCAGTTCTTC.

V usage is TRBV5-5 and J usage is TRBJ2-7; 9 bases align to TRBD1. There are 15 residues in the CDR3. In germline, CDR1 is SGHKS, CDR2 YYEKEE (reference sequence). Losses at the gene ends were 2 bases for V and 5 bases for J; bases not matched to a gene: 8. The CDR3 is CASSLDRDRVHEQYF. CDR3 bases: TGTGCCAGCAGCTTAGACCGGGACAGGGTCCACGAGCAGTACTTC.

CDR3 loop: CASSLYWDRTYF. In DNA, the CDR3 is TGTGCCAGCAGTCTATATTGGGACAGGACGTACTTC. The chain has TRBV6-5 and TRBJ2-7, with TRBD1 identical over 8 bases. The CDR3 has 12 residues. Germline V lookup: CDR1 MNHEY, CDR2 SVGAGI. The ends lost 5 bases at V and 12 bases at J; junction bases unmatched: 9.

The V and J genes are TRBV7-3 and TRBJ2-5; a possible D gene is TRBD2 (7 bases). Per germline, CDR1 SGHTA and CDR2 FQGTGA. Trimming removed 5 bases from V and 3 bases from J, with 10 bases in between. The CDR3 is made up of 13 amino acids. CDR3 sequence: CASSRGAEETQYF. CDR3 DNA: TGTGCCAGCAGCCGGGGGGCTGAAGAGACCCAGTACTTC.

The CDR3 DNA follows: TGTGCCAGCAGTCTCACTGAACAGGGGGCGAGACCCCTCCACTTT. This translates into CASSLTEQGARPLHF. The chain links TRBV2 to TRBJ1-6; the match to TRBD1 covers 9 bases. Germline CDR1 SNHLY, CDR2 FYNNEI. The CDR3 runs 15 residues. Losses at the gene ends were 5 bases for V and 12 bases for J; bases not matched to a gene: 11.

The chain is built from TRBV21-1 and TRBJ2-5; the D segment call TRBD2 is taken from the table without a DNA check. TRBV21-1 is shown as a pseudogene. This CDR3 spans 16 amino acids. CDR3 sequence reads: CASSSGPGGSRETQYF. The DNA of the CDR3 is TGTGCCAGCAGCAGCGGCCCGGGCGGGAGTAGGGAGACCCAGTACTTC.

V usage is TRBV2 and J usage is TRBJ2-4; TRBD1 aligns across 10 bases. Trimming took 6 bases from V and 7 from J; bases not matched to a gene: 9. Germline V gene sequence: CDR1 SNHLY, CDR2 FYNNEI. The CDR3 spans 15 residues. As DNA, the CDR3 is TGTGCCAGCAGCCAGGAAGGGACAGGGGTTAACATTCAGTACTTC. This encodes CASSQEGTGVNIQYF. Full variable domain (rest looked up from reference TRBV2 and TRBJ2-4): EPEVTQTPSHQVTQMGQEVILRCVPISNHLYFYWYRQILGQKVEFLVSFYNNEISEKSEIFDDQFSVERPDGSNFTLKIRSTKLEDSAMYFCASSQEGTGVNIQYFGAGTRLSVL.

J is TRBJ2-7 and V is TRBV5-1; D uncertain. CDR3 length: 11 residues. The germline V gene has CDR1 SGHRS and CDR2 YFSETQ. The V end was cut by 3 bases, the J end by 1 base, with 2 bases between. The chain's CDR3 is CASSSSYEQYF. Written as DNA, the CDR3 is TGCGCCAGCAGCTCATCCTACGAGCAGTACTTC.

The chain has TRBV5-8 and TRBJ1-6; 7 bases are a match to TRBD1. The length of the CDR3 is 16 residues. Germline V gives CDR1 SGHTS, CDR2 YDEGEE. The V gene end was trimmed by 2 bases and the J gene end by 5 bases; junction bases not matched to a gene: 7. CDR3 coding DNA: TGTGCCAGCAGCTTACAACAGGGGCGACATAATTCACCCCTCCACTTT. Its protein product is CASSLQQGRHNSPLHF.

The V and J genes are TRBV11-2 and TRBJ2-7, with D possibly being TRBD2 (5 bases). This CDR3 is 15 amino acids long. Trimming stripped 5 bases from V and 4 bases from J, with 18 bases between. Germline V gene sequence: CDR1 SGHAT, CDR2 FQNNGV. In DNA, the CDR3 is TGTGCCAGCAGCGAGGGAGTGATTTCCTCATACGAGCAGTACTTC. Translated, it gives CASSEGVISSYEQYF.

The chain recombines TRBV11-2 with TRBJ2-1, with 8 nucleotides matching TRBD2. Germline values: CDR1 SGHAT, CDR2 FQNNGV. Trimming cost V 3 bases and J 4 bases; bases outside gene matches: 11. The CDR3 length is 17 residues. The CDR3 loop reads CASSFVVTSGLYNEQFF. CDR3 nucleotides: TGTGCCAGCAGCTTTGTCGTAACTAGCGGTCTATACAATGAGCAGTTCTTC.

The chain combines TRBV4-1 with TRBJ2-5, with TRBD2 identical over 8 bases. Germline lookup yields CDR1 MGHRA and CDR2 YSYEKL. J gave up 5 bases and V 4 bases, and 15 bases lay outside the gene matches. This CDR3 has 17 amino acids. The CDR3 protein is CASSRSSSGGAVETQYF. CDR3 DNA: TGCGCCAGCAGCCGATCAAGCAGCGGGGGAGCGGTGGAGACCCAGTACTTC.

Only one count was recorded for this clone. V gene TRBV3-1 (or the pseudogene TRBV3-2) combines with J gene TRBJ2-1, with D possibly matching TRBD2 (7 bases). Trimming took off 2 bases at V and 6 bases at J, with 17 bases between the two ends. Germline CDR1 is LGHDT and CDR2 is YNNKEL (reference sequence). The CDR3 has 16 amino acids. In nucleotides, the CDR3 is TGTGCCAGCAGCCAATTCGGGGGGCTCAACGGCAATGAGCAGTTCTTC. Translating gives CASSQFGGLNGNEQFF.

The rearrangement joins TRBV10-3 to TRBJ2-1; 15 nucleotides align to TRBD2. Germline assignment: CDR1 ENHRY and CDR2 SYGVKD. The CDR3 sequence is 19 residues long. V lost 3 bases to trimming and J lost 3 bases; unmatched junction nucleotides: 9. DNA of the CDR3: TGTGCCATCAGTGACCACGGGACTAGCGGGGGGCGAAACTACAATGAGCAGTTCTTC. It specifies CAISDHGTSGGRNYNEQFF.

The chain is built from TRBV4-1 and TRBJ2-3, with 7 bases matching TRBD1. The CDR3 runs to 15 residues. The ends lost 2 bases at V and 4 bases at J; junction bases unmatched: 6. In germline, CDR1 is MGHRA, CDR2 YSYEKL. The CDR3 nucleotides read TGCGCCAGCAGCCAAACAGGGGCCCCCCCAGATACGCAGTATTTT. This translates into CASSQTGAPPDTQYF.

This sequence joins TRBV7-3 and TRBJ1-1; possible D gene TRBD1, 6 bases. The germline V gene has CDR1 SGHTA and CDR2 FQGTGA. The CDR3 runs to 13 residues. V was cut by 0 bases and J by 8 bases, with 10 bases left in between. Here the CDR3 reads CASSLTAQGEAFF. The CDR3 DNA reads TGTGCCAGCAGCTTAACGGCACAGGGAGAAGCTTTCTTT.

V and J are TRBV12-3 or TRBV12-4 and TRBJ2-3; tentative D call: TRBD2 (5 bases). This CDR3 spans 13 amino acids. Trimming left V 3 bases short and J 4 bases short, with 8 bases between. CDR3 region: CASSLEAPDTQYF. The DNA of the CDR3 is TGTGCCAGCAGTTTGGAGGCCCCAGATACGCAGTATTTT.

The J gene is TRBJ2-2, the V gene TRBV29-1, with 8 bases identical to TRBD2. The CDR3 is 15 residues long. Germline lookup yields CDR1 SQVTM and CDR2 ANQGSEA. Germline trimming cut 4 bases from V and 6 bases from J; bases unmatched to any gene: 10. For the CDR3, the DNA is TGCAGCGTTGTGACGGGAGGGCCTGGTGCCGGGGAGCTGTTTTTT. This encodes CSVVTGGPGAGELFF.

The chain employs TRBV4-1 and TRBJ2-7, with D possibly matching TRBD2 (5 bases). Germline assignment: CDR1 MGHRA and CDR2 YSYEKL. V was trimmed by 0 bases and J by 3 bases, leaving 12 bases between them. The CDR3 sequence is 15 residues long. The CDR3 DNA reads TGCGCCAGCAGCCAAGAGAGGTGGAGGAACTACGAGCAGTACTTC. Amino acids: CASSQERWRNYEQYF.

This clone was counted once. The chain uses TRBV28 and TRBJ2-5; D is unresolved. The length of the CDR3 is 14 residues. V was clipped by 6 bases and J by 5 bases, with 16 bases between them. Germline CDR1 reads MDHEN; CDR2 reads SYDVKM. CDR3 coding DNA: TGTGCCAGCAGCTCTGACTCAGAGGCGGAGACCCAGTACTTC. Amino acids: CASSSDSEAETQYF.

V gene TRBV6-5 combines with J gene TRBJ1-2; maybe TRBD1 (5 bases). Germline V gene lookup returns CDR1 MNHEY and CDR2 SVGAGI. The V gene lost 7 bases and the J gene lost 1 base, with 16 bases spanning the gap. This CDR3 comprises 15 residues. The CDR3 loop reads CASIYQGWDNYGYTF. In nucleotides, the CDR3 is TGTGCCAGCATCTACCAGGGATGGGATAACTATGGCTACACCTTC.

This CDR3 reads CASRAGTGVFF. DNA for the CDR3: TGTGCCAGCAGGGCCGGGACAGGTGTTTTCTTT. This chain links TRBV5-4 with TRBJ1-1, with 8 nucleotides matching TRBD1. With V trimmed by 5 bases and J by 13 bases, 7 bases remained unmatched. This CDR3 is built from 11 residues. From germline, CDR1 is SGHNT and CDR2 YYREEE (reference sequence).

V and J are TRBV2 and TRBJ1-3, with D hard to call. Trimming took 2 bases from V and 1 from J, leaving 6 bases between them. Germline-derived CDR1 and CDR2 are SNHLY and FYNNEI. This CDR3 region has 14 residues. The CDR3 coding sequence is TGTGCCAGCAGTGAACCGGGATCTGGAAACACCATATATTTT. Translated: CASSEPGSGNTIYF.